The 24 T cell receptor beta chains given below trace back to one sample, sequenced in a study of cytomegalovirus exposure and HLA in healthy donors. With 60 Vbeta and 13 Jbeta primers, the PCR was carried out. Libraries were prepared by immunoSEQ multiplex PCR; TCRdb keeps only in-frame clonotypes and omits some of them. The top ten hold 5.5% to 7% of the sample, which has 120,000 to 150,000 clones, approximately 80% seen once. The sample consisted of PBMCs. These receptors were obtained from a middle-aged woman in good health and CMV-seropositive.

The chain links TRBV12-2 to TRBJ2-1; the table assigns TRBD2, which was not confirmed against the DNA. TRBV12-2 is described as a pseudogene. This CDR3 comprises 16 residues. The CDR3 nucleotides read TGTGCAAGTCGCTTAGCCGACTGCCGCTCCTACAATGAGCAGTTCTTC. Translation: CASRLADCRSYNEQFF.

This chain connects TRBV13 to TRBJ2-5; 8 bases align to TRBD1. The V and J ends lost 0 bases and 4 bases, in that order; junction bases with no gene match: 4. Germline loops: CDR1 PRHDT, CDR2 FYEKMQ (reference sequence). The CDR3 extends over 15 amino acids. The CDR3 DNA is TGTGCCAGCAGCTTAGGCCGGGGGACAGGAGAGACCCAGTACTTC. Protein product: CASSLGRGTGETQYF.

This clone occurred once. The chain is built from TRBV5-1 and TRBJ2-3; 7 bases fit TRBD1. J was trimmed by 5 bases and V by 1 base; bases with no gene match: 4. In germline, CDR1 is SGHRS, CDR2 YFSETQ. CDR3 length: 14 residues. The CDR3 here is CASSLRGGEDTQYF. DNA for the CDR3: TGCGCCAGCAGCTTGAGAGGGGGCGAAGATACGCAGTATTTT.

The J gene is TRBJ2-1, the V gene TRBV7-3; D might be TRBD2 (6 bases). Germline V gene data show CDR1 as SGHTA and CDR2 as FQGTGA. The germline V and J ends were trimmed by 4 bases and 0 bases, with 13 bases remaining between them. The CDR3 extends over 16 amino acids. The CDR3 is CASSSGGGSSYNEQFF. The CDR3 nucleotides read TGTGCCAGCAGCTCCGGAGGAGGGAGCTCCTACAATGAGCAGTTCTTC.

The rearrangement joins TRBV19 to TRBJ2-1; a weak D match, TRBD2 (5 bases). The CDR3 totals 14 residues. The germline V gene encodes CDR1 LNHDA and CDR2 SQIVND (reference sequence). Trimming left V 5 bases short and J 4 bases short, with 12 bases between. The CDR3 DNA is TGTGCCAGTAGTTTTAGGAGCGGATACAATGAGCAGTTCTTC. It encodes CASSFRSGYNEQFF.

This clone has just a few counts. The genes are TRBV5-1 and TRBJ1-1; no firm D call. CDR3 length: 14 amino acids. V lost 2 bases and J 1 base, leaving 9 bases between the germline ends. Germline CDR1 and CDR2: SGHRS and YFSETQ. The CDR3 region is CASSFSDSNTEAFF. CDR3 DNA sequence: TGCGCCAGCAGCTTTTCAGATTCGAACACTGAAGCTTTCTTT.

This chain uses TRBV18 with TRBJ2-7, with 8 bases fitting TRBD2. The CDR3 consists of 18 residues. Germline values: CDR1 KGHSH, CDR2 LQKENI. V was clipped by 6 bases and J by 3 bases; unmatched bases: 19. In DNA form, the CDR3 reads TGTGCCAGCTCTCGGAAACAGCCTAGCGGGTATAACCTCTACGAGCAGTACTTC. Translating gives CASSRKQPSGYNLYEQYF.

This chain connects TRBV7-2 to TRBJ2-3; D is possibly TRBD2 (5 bases). V was shortened by 2 bases and J by 2 bases, with 14 bases between the two germline ends. CDR1 and CDR2 from the germline V gene are SGHTA and FQGNSA. The CDR3 is made up of 16 amino acids. CDR3 residues: CASSLRVGVPTDTQYF. CDR3 DNA: TGTGCCAGCAGCTTAAGGGTGGGAGTGCCCACAGATACGCAGTATTTT.

This sequence joins TRBV19 and TRBJ2-2; possible D gene TRBD1, 5 bases. Germline-derived CDR1 and CDR2 are LNHDA and SQIVND (reference sequence). Trimming removed 5 bases from V and 6 bases from J, with 13 bases in between. The CDR3 totals 14 residues. CDR3 coding DNA: TGTGCCAGTAGTCCAGGGCCTGATGCCGGGGAGCTGTTTTTT. Its protein product is CASSPGPDAGELFF.

V and J are TRBV7-8 and TRBJ2-3; 7 bases match TRBD2. Germline loops: CDR1 SGHVS, CDR2 FQNEAQ. The junction had 8 bases not matched to a gene; V was cut back by 5 bases and J by 0 bases. The CDR3 runs to 16 residues. CDR3 region: CASSARLARSTDTQYF. In DNA, the CDR3 is TGTGCCAGCAGCGCCCGACTAGCACGAAGCACAGATACGCAGTATTTT.

The V call is TRBV30, the J call TRBJ2-2; 14 bases are shared with TRBD2. The germline gives CDR1 GTSNPN, CDR2 SVGIG (reference sequence). With 1 base clipped from V and 7 bases from J, the junction kept 8 bases outside the gene matches. CDR3 length: 17 residues. CDR3 protein: CAWSALWTSGRIGELFF. The CDR3, as DNA: TGTGCCTGGAGTGCCCTCTGGACTAGCGGGAGGATCGGGGAGCTGTTTTTT.

The gene calls are TRBV10-3 and TRBJ2-5, with 10 bases lining up with TRBD1. Germline assignment: CDR1 ENHRY and CDR2 SYGVKD. CDR3 length: 16 amino acids. V was clipped by 5 bases and J by 4 bases; unmatched bases: 10. CDR3 sequence (DNA): TGTGCCATCAGTAACTCAGGACAGGGGGGAGGAGAGACCCAGTACTTC. Residues: CAISNSGQGGGETQYF.

About this clone: Sequence at one end of the junction differs from germline and may be a read error. Other DNA variants within this sample encode the same CDR3. The CDR3 nucleotides read TGTGCCAGCAGTCGGACAGGGTCCCTCTCTGGAGCCAACGTCCTGACTTTC. Protein sequence: CASSRTGSLSGANVLTF. J is TRBJ2-6 and V is TRBV27; the match to TRBD1 covers 8 bases. CDR3 length equals 17 residues. CDR1 and CDR2 (germline): MNHEY, SMNVEV (reference sequence).

The table lists this clone with a few counts. The J gene is TRBJ2-1, the V gene TRBV15, with TRBD2 identical over 10 bases. Germline V gives CDR1 LNHNV, CDR2 YYDKDF (reference sequence). The junction had 9 bases not matched to a gene; V was cut back by 0 bases and J by 7 bases. The CDR3 has 17 amino acids. CDR3 protein: CATSREGGTSGKNEQFF. CDR3 nucleotide sequence: TGTGCCACCAGCAGAGAGGGGGGTACTAGCGGGAAAAATGAGCAGTTCTTC.

The chain carries TRBV5-8 and TRBJ1-1; D remains unclear. In germline, CDR1 is SGHTS, CDR2 YDEGEE. V was shortened by 0 bases and J by 1 base, with 7 bases between the two germline ends. The CDR3 is 14 residues long. The CDR3 DNA is TGTGCCAGCAGCTTGGGACTGTCGAACACTGAAGCTTTCTTT. Protein: CASSLGLSNTEAFF. Combining the CDR3 with reference TRBV5-8 and TRBJ1-1 gives the whole variable domain EAGVTQSPTHLIKTRGQQATLRCSPISGHTSVYWYQQALGLGLQFLLWYDEGEERNRGNFPPRFSGRQFPNYSSELNVNALELEDSALYLCASSLGLSNTEAFFGQGTRLTVV.

The rearrangement joins TRBV5-4 to TRBJ1-2; the match to TRBD1 covers 7 bases. From germline, CDR1 is SGHNT and CDR2 YYREEE (reference sequence). CDR3 length: 14 residues. V shed 5 bases, J shed 5 bases, and the junction held 9 bases outside the gene matches. CDR3 sequence (DNA): TGTGCCAGCAGAAAAGCCGGGACAGCATATGGCTACACCTTC. Its protein is CASRKAGTAYGYTF.

V gene TRBV27 combines with J gene TRBJ2-5; TRBD1 agrees at 7 bases. This CDR3 has 15 amino acids. Germline V gene data show CDR1 as MNHEY and CDR2 as SMNVEV (reference sequence). V shed 5 bases and J 1 base; nucleotides not matched to a gene: 7. CDR3 sequence (DNA): TGTGCCAGCAGTGAGACCGGGGACAGCCAAGAGACCCAGTACTTC. Translating gives CASSETGDSQETQYF.

This clone was seen a single time. The rearrangement uses TRBV2 and TRBJ2-5, with D hard to call. Looked up from germline, CDR1 is SNHLY and CDR2 is FYNNEI. The CDR3 runs 12 residues. V was cut by 7 bases and J by 4 bases, with 10 bases left in between. Written as DNA, the CDR3 is TGTGCCAGCACCCAGGCCCGAGAGACCCAGTACTTC. This gives the protein CASTQARETQYF.

V and J are TRBV6-1 and TRBJ2-3; TRBD2 agrees at 11 bases. This CDR3 comprises 15 residues. Germline lookup yields CDR1 MNHNS and CDR2 SASEGT. V shed 10 bases, J shed 5 bases, and the junction held 11 bases outside the gene matches. As DNA, the CDR3 is TGTGCCATCTTAGCGGGAGGGGTATTAGAAGATACGCAGTATTTT. Translating it yields CAILAGGVLEDTQYF.

The rearrangement uses TRBV10-1 and TRBJ2-7; possible D gene TRBD1, 5 bases. V lost 5 bases to trimming and J lost 7 bases, with 18 bases between them. Looked up from germline, CDR1 is WNHNN and CDR2 is SYGVQD (reference sequence). The CDR3 is 14 residues long. The CDR3 nucleotides are TGCGCCAGCAGTCCCGGGCAGGGTCTTGGGGAGCAGTACTTC. Translation gives CASSPGQGLGEQYF.

DNA for the CDR3: TGTGCCAGCAGCGTAGATGGGACTAGCGGGATCAAGGATGAGCAGTTCTTC. It codes for CASSVDGTSGIKDEQFF. The chain is built from TRBV9 and TRBJ2-1, with 13 nucleotides matching TRBD2. CDR3 length: 17 residues. Trimming at V came to 0 bases and at J to 8 bases, leaving 8 bases not matched to a gene. Germline V gene sequence: CDR1 SGDLS, CDR2 YYNGEE.

This chain connects TRBV5-8 to TRBJ2-2, with D possibly matching TRBD1 (7 bases). The germline V gene has CDR1 SGHTS and CDR2 YDEGEE. The ends were cut back, 0 bases at V and 6 bases at J, with 12 bases in the middle. This CDR3 comprises 15 residues. The DNA of the CDR3 is TGTGCCAGCAGCTTGGTCAGGGGGGTCGCCGGGGAGCTGTTTTTT. Its translation: CASSLVRGVAGELFF.

The chain has TRBV19 and TRBJ1-1; maybe TRBD1 (5 bases). Trimming removed 1 base at V and 0 bases at J, with 12 bases between. Germline V lookup: CDR1 LNHDA, CDR2 SQIVND (reference sequence). The CDR3 covers 16 residues. The CDR3 reads CASSIVSGPMNTEAFF. The CDR3 DNA reads as TGTGCCAGTAGTATAGTTTCAGGGCCCATGAACACTGAAGCTTTCTTT.

The chain recombines TRBV19 with TRBJ1-1; weak D call: TRBD1 (6 bases). V shed 3 bases and J shed 3 bases, with 14 bases lying between them. Germline loops: CDR1 LNHDA, CDR2 SQIVND (reference sequence). The CDR3 has 15 residues. In DNA, the CDR3 is TGTGCCAGTAGTATTAGGGGGGGTTTGGACACTGAAGCTTTCTTT. Protein product: CASSIRGGLDTEAFF.